This TCR beta chain was identified in a study of shared clonotypes between healthy human individuals (TCRdb year 2020). In the study overall: Two women and a few men aged 18 to 49 years were included in the cohort. For each donor, CD4 naive and CD4 memory were each run on three plates, CD8 naive on two plates, and CD8 memory on one plate. To estimate repertoire size and how much clonotype sharing occurs between individuals, the study deeply sequenced the blood TCR repertoires of 4 to 6 healthy adults. Different laboratories and diverse techniques were used to prepare libraries and sequence TCR repertoires, to increase sequencing depth and limit assay-specific biases. Each donor's leukapheresis produced roughly between roughly 0.85 and 9.5 billion PBMCs. Broad study findings and their caveats: The genetic and exposure-history diversity represented was limited by the small number of donors. Only blood was sampled, and tissue TCR repertoires likely differ from those in blood. Pairwise subsampling led to the expectation that sequencing depth would affect the degree of clonotype sharing among donors. Compared with non-shared clonotypes, the clonotypes found in all four sorted-subset donors had higher generation probabilities. Incomplete sequencing was indicated by rarefaction of sorted-subset datasets, despite the large sequencing depth. Estimated clonotype richness was generally larger for naive than for memory subsets. Across a handful of donors, 4.5% to 6.5% of naive CD4, around 3.5% of naive CD8, around 2.5% of memory CD4, and over 0.35% of memory CD8 clonotypes were shared.

For this clone: The antigen it recognizes is unknown. One base away there is no much larger clone; base qualities are not given.

Using the deep immunoSEQ assay, multiplex PCR amplified TCR CDR3 regions from genomic DNA. For each cell subset, the extracted genomic DNA was distributed evenly across all wells of several immunoSEQ 96-well plates, and each plate served as one replicate. For sorted subsets, each replicate PCR was loaded with roughly 200 ng genomic DNA, equivalent to 30,000 or so T cell genomes. Purified libraries were quantified with a Qubit 3.0 fluorometer, sized on a Bioanalyzer 2100, and re-quantified with the KAPA Library Quantification kit. Each immunoSEQ 96-well plate was sequenced on its own single-read 150-cycle Illumina NextSeq 550 flow cell. The source study handled its data this way. The immunoSEQ output contained only junctional sequences without quality scores, so filtering could not match that applied to full-length reads. To assign V/J genes and CDR3, sequences were annotated using PyIR, a Python wrapper for IgBLAST v1.9, with IMGT germline references. Reads were filtered out if the reads had weak V/J assignments (E-value above 1e-6), no CDR3, stop codons, out-of-frame junctions, or ambiguous translated residues. A V3J clonotype was defined by an identical inferred V gene, J gene, and CDR3 amino acid sequence. Percentage overlap between repertoires was calculated by dividing the number of shared unique clonotypes by the size of the smaller repertoire. Richness of each repertoire was evaluated using RTK rarefaction, the Chao1 estimator, and Recon v2.1 estimates of unobserved clonotypes. Generation probabilities were computed with OLGA for all TCRbeta clonotypes obtained by the gDNA method from several donors. TCRdb retrieved this table from immuneACCESS and kept in-frame rearrangements only. Not all clones are present; in checked studies, unresolved V genes account for under half, and no reason is known for the remainder. V, J and clone size were drawn from that table, and D and trimming were deduced from the DNA. In all, the sample holds about 2.3 million clones, and over 85% of those were seen once. The ten largest clones represent 0.35% to 0.5% of the sample.

Healthy HIV-negative adults with no recently reported acute infections or vaccinations were included as donors. Only Caucasian adults living in Nashville, Tennessee, USA were represented among the donors. CD4+ T cells were enriched through magnetic negative selection, after which naive cells were positively selected on CD45RA and the remaining negative fraction served as the memory subset. Blood was obtained by leukapheresis, after which PBMCs were separated by Ficoll-Histopaque density gradient centrifugation and cryopreserved in liquid nitrogen vapor phase. Analytical flow cytometry was used to check the purity and quantity of every magnetically sorted T cell population. Each sorted fraction had its genomic DNA isolated and then quantified by UV absorbance on a Nanodrop 2000c. The sequence came from a man aged 18 to 30 in good health. Some clones in this sample may be carry-over from other donors' samples. Material: naive CD4+ T cells from PBMCs. What this sample's cell subset or site label stands for: CD45RA+ positively selected.

The sequenced DNA is TGTGCCAGCAGTTTCGGCAATAGGGGACGGCCGACTGGAAACACCATATATTTT. It is translated as CASSFGNRGRPTGNTIYF. In this chain, TRBV28 is recombined with TRBJ1-3; TRBD1 is possibly the D segment (5 matching bases). CDR1 MDHEN and CDR2 SYDVKM were looked up in the germline V gene. The CDR3 runs 18 residues from the cysteine to the phenylalanine. Only the CDR3 portion is preserved as DNA: 54 bases, with reading frame beginning at the first base. V sheds 3 bases and J sheds 2 bases, leaving 20 bases between their ends.